This TCR beta chain was found in a study of tumor-infiltrating lymphocytes in primary liver carcinoma. Overall study context: In every tissue type, samples returned a similar yield of roughly 3.65 to 8 million productive TCRbeta reads.

The investigators made TCR beta cDNA from roughly 460 ng total RNA, using a constant-region primer. Modified slightly, ARM-PCR produced TCR beta libraries over three nested multiplex PCR rounds. Two initial PCR rounds of around 10 cycles each paired TRBV1-TRBV30 forward primers with a C-beta reverse primer. MiXCR was run by TCRdb on the multiplex PCR reads, yielding one entry per CDR3 protein. The data contain approximately 190,000 distinct CDR3 sequences, 85% of them seen just once; the ten biggest clones take up approximately 18%. This CDR3 contains 16 residues. In germline, CDR1 is ENHRY, CDR2 SYGVKD. The ends lost 6 bases at V and 3 bases at J; junction bases unmatched: 10. The study's findings and limits: The study found only about 7-24% of top clones in all five tumor regions.

Unsorted bulk tissue, 20-30 mg of it, served as the source for co-extraction of RNA and DNA. Notes on this clonotype: Its antigen remains unidentified.

The sequencing input was tumor tissue from primary liver carcinoma. The chain uses TRBV10-3 and TRBJ2-1; 8 nucleotides match TRBD2. This receptor was obtained from a man in his forties with primary liver carcinoma and hepatitis B virus infection. CDR3 sequence reads: CAISSGVAGNYNEQFF. The CDR3 DNA reads TGTGCCATCAGCTCGGGAGTAGCGGGGAACTACAATGAGCAGTTCTTC.